These 13 T cell receptor beta chains were all obtained from the same sample, sequenced in a study of T cells in Graves' hyperthyroidism and ophthalmopathy. What was amplified from RNA transcripts were TCR beta CDR3 regions. During a first-round RT-PCR of the TCR CDR3, the HTBI primer set was used. TCRdb ran MiXCR on the multiplex PCR reads and lists one entry per CDR3 protein. The sample lists approximately 520,000 distinct CDR3 sequences; approximately 24% were seen once. Source material: blood. These receptors all come from a woman in her twenties or thirties with Graves' ophthalmopathy.

The table lists this clonotype with a few counts. The J gene is TRBJ1-2, the V gene TRBV19, with D possibly TRBD1 on 6 matching bases. V lost 7 bases and J 6 bases, leaving 15 bases between the germline ends. CDR3 size: 13 residues. In germline, CDR1 is LNHDA, CDR2 SQIVND (reference sequence). CDR3 DNA sequence: TGTGCCAGTATCTCGACAGGTTTGGATGGCTACACCTTC. Its translation: CASISTGLDGYTF.

This clonotype was seen at least ten times. V usage is TRBV7-8 and J usage is TRBJ1-5; D is unclear. The germline gives CDR1 SGHVS, CDR2 FQNEAQ. V was trimmed by 0 bases and J by 1 base, leaving 13 bases between them. The CDR3 is made up of 17 amino acids. The CDR3 nucleotides are TGTGCCAGCAGCTTAGCGCAACGGAAGGGCAGCAATCAGCCCCAGCATTTT. The encoded protein is CASSLAQRKGSNQPQHF. Variable domain in full (rest from reference TRBV7-8 and TRBJ1-5): GAGVSQSPRYKVAKRGQDVALRCDPISGHVSLFWYQQALGQGPEFLTYFQNEAQLDKSGLPSDRFFAERPEGSVSTLKIQRTQQEDSAVYLCASSLAQRKGSNQPQHFGDGTRLSIL.

This clonotype came up many times. The rearrangement joins TRBV7-8 to TRBJ2-5, with TRBD1 matching 7 bases. The V gene end was trimmed by 5 bases and the J gene end by 5 bases; junction bases not matched to a gene: 8. The germline V gene has CDR1 SGHVS and CDR2 FQNEAQ. The CDR3 runs to 14 residues. This CDR3 reads CASSLTGVGETQYF. In DNA form, the CDR3 reads TGTGCCAGCAGCCTAACAGGGGTGGGGGAGACCCAGTACTTC.

In this sample, this clonotype turned up many times. V is TRBV7-2 and J is TRBJ1-1; 7 bases fit TRBD1. V lost 5 bases and J lost 8; bases outside the gene matches: 8. Germline CDR1 is SGHTA and CDR2 is FQGNSA. The CDR3 is 13 amino acids. This CDR3 is CASSTGQATEAFF. CDR3 nucleotides: TGTGCCAGCAGCACCGGACAGGCGACGGAAGCTTTCTTT.

The V and J genes are TRBV12-3 or TRBV12-4 and TRBJ1-5, with 7 nucleotides matching TRBD1. The V and J ends lost 8 bases and 2 bases, in that order; junction bases with no gene match: 9. The CDR3 is 15 amino acids. In DNA, the CDR3 is TGTGCCAGCGCTCCAACTGACAGGGGCAATCAGCCCCAGCATTTT. Encoded protein: CASAPTDRGNQPQHF.

This clonotype was observed many times. In nucleotides, the CDR3 is TGCAGTGCTAGATCCTTCCCCGGGACGGAGACCCAGTACTTC. Translated, it gives CSARSFPGTETQYF. The chain links TRBV20-1 to TRBJ2-5; D possibly matches TRBD1 or TRBD2 (5 bases each). Germline V CDR1 and CDR2: DFQATT, SNEGSKA (reference sequence). Trimming took 2 bases from V and 5 from J, leaving 15 bases between them. The CDR3 covers 14 residues.

J is TRBJ1-2 and V is TRBV6-2 or TRBV6-3; no clear D gene. Trimming left V 0 bases short and J 3 bases short, with 20 bases between. The length of the CDR3 is 18 residues. Germline CDR1 and CDR2: MNHEY and SVGEGT. The CDR3 protein is CASSYSIVEGAYDYGYTF. The CDR3 region has the DNA TGTGCCAGCAGTTACTCGATTGTGGAAGGCGCCTATGACTATGGCTACACCTTC.

The sample holds many counts of this clonotype. This chain joins TRBV2 and TRBJ1-6; a possible D gene is TRBD1 (5 bases). CDR3 length: 15 amino acids. Trimming took 3 bases from V and 10 from J, leaving 16 bases between them. Germline loops: CDR1 SNHLY, CDR2 FYNNEI. The CDR3 nucleotides are TGTGCCAGCAGTGAGACAACGGGGCCGGAGTCACCCCTCCACTTT. This gives the protein CASSETTGPESPLHF.

This clonotype has at least ten counts. The chain couples TRBV11-2 to TRBJ2-7; tentative D call: TRBD1 (5 bases). The CDR3 spans 14 residues. CDR1 and CDR2 from the germline V gene are SGHAT and FQNNGV. V was shortened by 5 bases and J by 2 bases, with 13 bases between the two germline ends. CDR3 DNA sequence: TGTGCCAGCAGCGCAGGGAAGGGCCCCTACGAGCAGTACTTC. Protein product: CASSAGKGPYEQYF.

This clonotype appeared many times. Germline is not matched at one junction end, which may reflect a read error. This CDR3 reads CTSRPSGADEQYF. In DNA form, the CDR3 reads TGTACCAGCAGACCGTCTGGGGCCGACGAGCAGTACTTC. The chain joins TRBV2 to TRBJ2-7; D perhaps matches TRBD1 (5 bases). Germline V gene sequence: CDR1 SNHLY, CDR2 FYNNEI. The CDR3 loop spans 13 amino acids.

The CDR3 DNA follows: TGTGCCAGCTCCCCTCGGACGAATAGCAATCAGCCCCAGCATTTT. This sequence encodes CASSPRTNSNQPQHF. This sequence joins TRBV18 and TRBJ1-5; D unresolved. The CDR3 sequence is 15 residues long. Per the germline V gene, CDR1 is KGHSH and CDR2 is LQKENI. Trimming shortened V by 6 bases and J by 0 bases, and 12 bases separated the two germline ends.

CDR3 in amino acids: CASNGQADGYTF. CDR3 in DNA: TGTGCCAGCAATGGACAGGCAGATGGCTACACCTTC. The rearrangement joins TRBV12-3 or TRBV12-4 to TRBJ1-2, with 7 bases lining up with TRBD1. V lost 7 bases to trimming and J lost 6 bases; unmatched junction nucleotides: 5. The CDR3 consists of 12 residues.

Many counts were recorded for this clonotype. V and J are TRBV7-2 and TRBJ2-7, with 9 bases aligning to TRBD1. Trimming removed 5 bases from V and 4 bases from J; junction bases left unmatched: 6. Looked up from germline, CDR1 is SGHTA and CDR2 is FQGNSA. The CDR3 length is 14 residues. CDR3 bases: TGTGCCAGCAGCGCCGACAGGGGGAGTTACGAGCAGTACTTC. This translates into CASSADRGSYEQYF.